Shown below are 3 T cell receptor beta chains from a single sample sequenced in a study of PD-L1 blockade in urothelial cancer. The method was immunoSEQ multiplex PCR; TCRdb's version includes in-frame clones alone and lacks a portion of them. The table records some 50,000 clones, around 88% of them present only once. The starting material was PBMCs, obtained around atezolizumab (anti-PD-L1) treatment. These receptors were taken from a man older than 75 with urothelial cancer.

This chain uses TRBV5-1 with TRBJ2-3, with 11 positions matching TRBD2. V trimming: 4 bases; J trimming: 2 bases; junction bases outside the gene matches: 3. The CDR3 length is 15 residues. The germline V gene has CDR1 SGHRS and CDR2 YFSETQ. DNA for the CDR3: TGCGCCAGCAGCGAGACTAGCGGGACCACAGATACGCAGTATTTT. It translates to CASSETSGTTDTQYF.

The chain links TRBV19 to TRBJ2-7; TRBD2 is a possible D gene (5 bases). Trimming removed 5 bases from V and 3 bases from J, with 8 bases in between. Per the germline V gene, CDR1 is LNHDA and CDR2 is SQIVND (reference sequence). This CDR3 contains 12 residues. The CDR3 reads CASSPGDYEQYF. The CDR3 coding sequence is TGTGCCAGTAGTCCCGGGGACTACGAGCAGTACTTC.

This chain links TRBV28 with TRBJ1-2; TRBD1 might be the D (5 bases). Trimming left V 5 bases short and J 5 bases short, with 21 bases between. Germline V lookup: CDR1 MDHEN, CDR2 SYDVKM. This CDR3 has 16 amino acids. CDR3 bases: TGTGCCAGCAGTACCCCCGGGGGTAGTCGGGGATATGGCTACACCTTC. Its protein product is CASSTPGGSRGYGYTF.